The clone carrying this TCR beta chain was detected once. Its target is unknown. Germline and junction disagree at one end, which may indicate a read error. The sample is drawn from a study of cytomegalovirus exposure and HLA in healthy donors. In nominal health when sampled, donors likely had unrecorded immune exposures nonetheless. Study conclusions and caveats: Clonal expansion, a later analysis showed, was greater in HLA-associated TCR beta chains than in equally common others. Several of the most significant clusters appeared, in a later analysis, to be linked to common viral pathogens. CMV serostatus alone was available as immune exposure information.

The PCR made use of 60 Vbeta and 13 Jbeta primers. Data came from immunoSEQ multiplex PCR; TCRdb stores just in-frame clones and leaves some out. The sample has about 92,000 clones; 69% are singletons. CDR1 and CDR2 from the germline V gene are MNHEY and SMNVEV (reference sequence). The CDR3 totals 16 residues. Sequenced sample: PBMCs. The clonotype was recovered from a man aged 45 to 65 in good health and CMV-seronegative. This chain connects TRBV27 to TRBJ1-5, with 9 bases fitting TRBD1. The CDR3 spells CASTRTGAAGNQPQHF. DNA of the CDR3: TGTGCAAGCACGCGGACAGGGGCCGCGGGCAATCAGCCCCAGCATTTT.